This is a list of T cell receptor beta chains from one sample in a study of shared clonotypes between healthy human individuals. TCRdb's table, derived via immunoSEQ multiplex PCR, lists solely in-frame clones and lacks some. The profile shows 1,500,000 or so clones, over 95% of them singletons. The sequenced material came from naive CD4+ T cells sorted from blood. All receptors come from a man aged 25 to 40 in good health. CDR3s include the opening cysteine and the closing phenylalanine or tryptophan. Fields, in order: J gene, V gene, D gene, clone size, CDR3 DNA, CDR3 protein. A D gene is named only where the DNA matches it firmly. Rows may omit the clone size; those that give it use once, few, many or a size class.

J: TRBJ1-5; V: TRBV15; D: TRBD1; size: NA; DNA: TGTGCCACCAGCAGAGATAAGTGGCGGGACAGGTACTATAGCAATCAGCCCCAGCATTTT; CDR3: CATSRDKWRDRYYSNQPQHF
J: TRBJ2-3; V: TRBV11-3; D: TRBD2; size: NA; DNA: TGTGCCAGCAGCATCACTAGCGGGGGCAGTACGCAGTATTTT; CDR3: CASSITSGGSTQYF
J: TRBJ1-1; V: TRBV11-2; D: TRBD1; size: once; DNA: TGTGCCAGCAGCTTAATTCCCCCCGGACAGGGGAGGAACACTGAAGCTTTCTTT; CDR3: CASSLIPPGQGRNTEAFF
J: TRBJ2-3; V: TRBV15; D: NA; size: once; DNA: TGTGCCACCAGCAGAGATAGGATCGGGGTGGGGCAGTATTTT; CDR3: CATSRDRIGVGQYF
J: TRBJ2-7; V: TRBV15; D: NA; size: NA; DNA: TGTGCCACCAGCAGAGATGTAAATCTGTACGAGCAGTACTTC; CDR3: CATSRDVNLYEQYF
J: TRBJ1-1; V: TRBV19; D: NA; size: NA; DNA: TGTGCCAGTACCATGGGTGGGGGGACTGAAGCTTTCTTT; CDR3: CASTMGGGTEAFF
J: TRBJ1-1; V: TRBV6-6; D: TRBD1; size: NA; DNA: TGTGCCAGCAGTTACACTGGACAGGGGAACACTGAAGCTTTCTTT; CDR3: CASSYTGQGNTEAFF
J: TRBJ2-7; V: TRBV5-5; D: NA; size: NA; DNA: TGTGCCAGCAGCTTGGTCGCGGGAACCTACGAGCAGTACTTC; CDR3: CASSLVAGTYEQYF
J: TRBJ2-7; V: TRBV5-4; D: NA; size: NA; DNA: TGTGCCAGCAGCCAACAGTCCTACGAGCAGTACTTC; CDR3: CASSQQSYEQYF
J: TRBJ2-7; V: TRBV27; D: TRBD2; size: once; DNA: TGTGCCAGCAGACGACTAGCGGGAAACTACGAGCAGTACTTC; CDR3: CASRRLAGNYEQYF
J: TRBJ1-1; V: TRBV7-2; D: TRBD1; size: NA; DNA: TGTGCCAGCAGCTTAGGAGGACAGGGGGGAACTGAAGCTTTCTTT; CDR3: CASSLGGQGGTEAFF
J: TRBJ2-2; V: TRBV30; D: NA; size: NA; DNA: TGTGCCTGGAGTGTAACTAGTAGGACCGGGGAGCTGTTTTTT; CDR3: CAWSVTSRTGELFF
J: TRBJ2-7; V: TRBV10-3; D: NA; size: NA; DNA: TGTGCCATCACTCAAACTAGGGAGCTCTACGAGCAGTACTTC; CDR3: CAITQTRELYEQYF
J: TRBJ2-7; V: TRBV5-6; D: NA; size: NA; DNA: TGTGCCAGCAGCTTGGACCGGTACGAGCAGTACTTC; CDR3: CASSLDRYEQYF
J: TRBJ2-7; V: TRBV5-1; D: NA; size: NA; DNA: TGCGCCAGCAGCTCCCGGACTGCGGGGGAGCAGTACTTC; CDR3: CASSSRTAGEQYF
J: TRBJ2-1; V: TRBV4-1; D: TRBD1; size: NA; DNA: TGCGCCAGCAGATCTCCCGGGACAGGGTTCTATGAGCAGTTCTTC; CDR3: CASRSPGTGFYEQFF
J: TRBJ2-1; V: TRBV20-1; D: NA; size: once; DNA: TGCAGTGCTAACGGGTGGGATGAGCAGTTCTTC; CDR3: CSANGWDEQFF
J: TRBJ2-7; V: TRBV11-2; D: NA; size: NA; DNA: TGTGCCAGCAGCCGCCGGGCTCTGGGGGGGGCCTCCTACGAGCAGTACTTC; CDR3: CASSRRALGGASYEQYF
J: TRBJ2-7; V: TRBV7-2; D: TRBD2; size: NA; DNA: TGTGCCAGCAGCTTAGTAGCGGGAGGGCCCAACGAGCAGTACTTC; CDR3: CASSLVAGGPNEQYF
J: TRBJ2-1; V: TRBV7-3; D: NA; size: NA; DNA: TGTGCCAGCAGCTCCCGTCCTAAAGGCCCCTATTACAATGAGCAGTTCTTC; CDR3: CASSSRPKGPYYNEQFF
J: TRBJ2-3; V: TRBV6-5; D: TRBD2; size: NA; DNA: TGTGCCAGCAGTTGGGTAGCGGGAGGGCGGGGAGATACGCAGTATTTT; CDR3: CASSWVAGGRGDTQYF
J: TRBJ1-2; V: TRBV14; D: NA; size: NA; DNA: TGTGCCAGCAGCCAACTACCCCCGGGGATACTAGCTAACTATGGCTACACCTTC; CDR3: CASSQLPPGILANYGYTF
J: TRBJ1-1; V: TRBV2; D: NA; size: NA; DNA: TGTGCCAGCAGTCCGTTTGGATGGGCTTTCTTT; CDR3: CASSPFGWAFF
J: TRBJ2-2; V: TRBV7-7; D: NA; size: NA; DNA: TGTGCTAGCAGCTTAAGGCCCGCGAACACCGGGGAGCTGTTTTTT; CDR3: CASSLRPANTGELFF
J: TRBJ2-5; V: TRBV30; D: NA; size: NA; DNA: TGTGCCTGGAGCTCGGGTAATCAAGAGACCCAGTACTTC; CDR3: CAWSSGNQETQYF
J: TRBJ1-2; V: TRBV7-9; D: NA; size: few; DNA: TGTGCCAGCAGCTTAGAGGGACACCTTTCCTATGGCTACACCTTC; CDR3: CASSLEGHLSYGYTF
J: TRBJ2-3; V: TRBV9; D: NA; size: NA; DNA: TGTGCCAGCAGCAATTTAGATACGCAGTATTTT; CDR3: CASSNLDTQYF
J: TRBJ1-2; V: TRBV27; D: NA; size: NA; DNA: TGTGCCAGCAGTTTATCTTTACCGGAAGGTGGGCATGGCTACACCTTC; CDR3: CASSLSLPEGGHGYTF
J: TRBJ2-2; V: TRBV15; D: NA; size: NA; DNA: TGTGCCACCAGCAATATGATCGGGGAGCTGTTTTTT; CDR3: CATSNMIGELFF
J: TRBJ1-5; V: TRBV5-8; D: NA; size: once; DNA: TGTGCCAGCAGACCGAGGCCAGGGTCCGGTCAGCCCCAGCATTTT; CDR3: CASRPRPGSGQPQHF
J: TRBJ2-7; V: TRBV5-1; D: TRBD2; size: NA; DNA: TGCGCCAGCAGCTCTCCGGGAGGGCCCCACGAGCAGTACTTC; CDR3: CASSSPGGPHEQYF
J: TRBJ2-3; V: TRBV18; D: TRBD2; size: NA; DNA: TGTGCCAGCTCACCGTTCAGTAGCGGGAGGAATGTCGATACGCAGTATTTT; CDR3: CASSPFSSGRNVDTQYF
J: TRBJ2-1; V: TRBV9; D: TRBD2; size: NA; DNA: TGTGCCAGCAGCGTCGGGACTAGTTCCTACAATGAGCAGTTCTTC; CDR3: CASSVGTSSYNEQFF
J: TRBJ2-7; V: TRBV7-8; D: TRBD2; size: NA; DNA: TGTGCCAGCAGACACTCCACTAGCGTCTTGGCAGCCTACGAGCAGTACTTC; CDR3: CASRHSTSVLAAYEQYF
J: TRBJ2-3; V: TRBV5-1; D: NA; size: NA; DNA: TGCGCCAGCAGCTTGGATAGGTTGGGGGCAGATACGCAGTATTTT; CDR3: CASSLDRLGADTQYF